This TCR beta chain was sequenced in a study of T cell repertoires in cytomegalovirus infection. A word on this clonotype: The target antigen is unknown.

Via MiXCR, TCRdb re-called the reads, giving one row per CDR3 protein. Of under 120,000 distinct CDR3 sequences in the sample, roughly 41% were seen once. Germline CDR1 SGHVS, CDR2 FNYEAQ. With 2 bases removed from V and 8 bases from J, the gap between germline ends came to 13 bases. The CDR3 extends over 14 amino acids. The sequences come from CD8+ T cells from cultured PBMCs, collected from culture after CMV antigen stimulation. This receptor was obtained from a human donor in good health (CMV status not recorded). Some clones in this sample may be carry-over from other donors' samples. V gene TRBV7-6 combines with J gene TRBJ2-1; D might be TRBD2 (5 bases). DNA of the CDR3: TGTGCCAGCAGCTTATCTGGGCCCGGGGATGAGCAGTTCTTC. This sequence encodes CASSLSGPGDEQFF.